This entry lists 28 T cell receptor beta chains sequenced from one sample in a study of shared clonotypes between healthy human individuals (dated by TCRdb to 2020 to 2022). Library creation used the immunoSEQ multiplex PCR assay. TCRdb holds this immuneACCESS table with in-frame rearrangements only. Some clones are missing; in checked studies, unresolved V genes explain under half, and the rest has no known cause. The sample table contains about 2.1 million clones; only one count was recorded for about 94% of them. The ten largest account for 1.5% to 2% of the sample. CD8 naive samples consisted of CD45RO-negative cells that were positively selected for CCR7, yielding a CD45RA+CCR7+ population without TemRA cells. Sequencing was carried out using naive CD8+ T cells from PBMCs. The cell subset or site label for this specimen denotes: CD45RA+CCR7+. Source of these receptors: a man aged 18 to 29 in good health. Some clones in this sample may be carry-over from other donors' samples.

The chain recombines TRBV15 with TRBJ2-3; 11 bases map to TRBD2. V was pared by 2 bases and J by 1 base, with 2 bases of the junction left unmatched. Germline CDR1 reads LNHNV; CDR2 reads YYDKDF (reference sequence). The CDR3 totals 16 residues. CDR3 nucleotide sequence: TGTGCCACCAGCAGATCGGGACTAGCGGGCACAGATACGCAGTATTTT. It codes for CATSRSGLAGTDTQYF.

This chain uses TRBV6-5 with TRBJ2-7; tentatively, D is TRBD1 (5 bases). Germline loops: CDR1 MNHEY, CDR2 SVGAGI. V was pared by 5 bases and J by 0 bases, with 11 bases between. CDR3 size: 14 residues. The CDR3: CASSPPGSSYEQYF. CDR3 sequence (DNA): TGTGCCAGCAGTCCTCCAGGGTCCTCCTACGAGCAGTACTTC.

About this clone itself: This specimen includes other DNA sequences encoding the same CDR3. The chain couples TRBV2 to TRBJ2-3, with 7 nucleotides matching TRBD2. In germline, CDR1 is SNHLY, CDR2 FYNNEI. The CDR3 spans 12 residues. V gave up 6 bases and J gave up 3 bases; unmatched junction bases: 0. CDR3: CASRGGTDTQYF. CDR3 DNA: TGTGCCAGCAGGGGGGGGACAGATACGCAGTATTTT.

The chain joins TRBV19 to TRBJ1-5, with D perhaps TRBD1 (5 bases). V lost 0 bases to trimming and J lost 3 bases, with 12 bases between them. The CDR3 totals 16 residues. The germline gives CDR1 LNHDA, CDR2 SQIVND (reference sequence). The CDR3 sequence: CASSIDAAGTNQPQHF. The DNA for the CDR3 is TGTGCCAGTAGTATAGATGCCGCCGGGACCAATCAGCCCCAGCATTTT.

The chain has TRBV28 and TRBJ1-5; the D is unclear. CDR1 is MDHEN, CDR2 SYDVKM, per germline. CDR3 size: 13 residues. Trimming stripped 6 bases from V and 4 bases from J, with 10 bases between. CDR3 in DNA: TGTGCCAGCAGCGACACTGGGAATCAGCCCCAGCATTTT. Protein product: CASSDTGNQPQHF.

The chain employs TRBV25-1 and TRBJ2-3; the match to TRBD1 covers 7 bases. V shed 4 bases and J 2 bases; nucleotides not matched to a gene: 6. This CDR3 comprises 15 residues. Germline loops: CDR1 MGHDK, CDR2 SYGVNS. As DNA, the CDR3 is TGTGCCAGCAGTGTCTCGGACAGGTTCACAGATACGCAGTATTTT. This codes for CASSVSDRFTDTQYF.

This chain connects TRBV6-1 to TRBJ2-7; TRBD1 agrees at 10 bases. Looked up from germline, CDR1 is MNHNS and CDR2 is SASEGT. V lost 4 bases, J lost 11 bases, and 2 bases stayed unmatched. This CDR3 has 11 residues. The CDR3 spells CASSGTGGEYF. CDR3 in DNA: TGTGCCAGCAGTGGGACAGGGGGAGAGTACTTC.

This chain joins TRBV9 and TRBJ2-7; 8 bases agree with TRBD1. Germline CDR1 is SGDLS and CDR2 is YYNGEE. The junction had 9 bases not matched to a gene; V was cut back by 4 bases and J by 3 bases. The length of the CDR3 is 15 residues. DNA of the CDR3: TGTGCCAGCAGCTCATCCGGGACAGGAATCTACGAGCAGTACTTC. Its translation is CASSSSGTGIYEQYF.

The chain carries TRBV28 and TRBJ1-5, with TRBD1 matching 8 bases. After removal of 4 bases from V and 11 bases from J, the junction contained 13 bases not matched to a gene. The CDR3 is made up of 15 amino acids. In germline, CDR1 is MDHEN, CDR2 SYDVKM. The DNA of the CDR3 is TGTGCCAGCAGTTCCAGGACAGGGCTTTCAGAAGCCCAGCATTTT. Translation gives CASSSRTGLSEAQHF.

This chain uses TRBV28 with TRBJ2-5; either TRBD1 or TRBD2 may supply D (6 bases each). Germline CDR1 and CDR2: MDHEN and SYDVKM. The CDR3 spans 15 residues. V was trimmed by 6 bases and J by 2 bases, leaving 16 bases between them. The DNA of the CDR3 is TGTGCCAGCAGCACCACAGGGACTTTACAAGAGACCCAGTACTTC. This gives the protein CASSTTGTLQETQYF.

The CDR3 loop is CASSSERNTGELFF. The CDR3 DNA reads as TGTGCCAGCAGCTCCGAGAGGAACACCGGGGAGCTGTTTTTT. The J gene is TRBJ2-2, the V gene TRBV5-6; D is ambiguous. The germline V gene has CDR1 SGHDT and CDR2 YYEEEE. The ends were cut back, 3 bases at V and 1 base at J, with 7 bases in the middle. The CDR3 is 14 residues long.

V usage is TRBV28 and J usage is TRBJ2-7; 8 nucleotides match TRBD1. The J segment lost 0 bases and the V segment lost 5 bases, leaving 6 bases of the junction unmatched. The V gene's germline CDR1 is MDHEN and CDR2 SYDVKM. The CDR3 spans 15 residues. The CDR3: CASSHRDRSSYEQYF. CDR3 nucleotides: TGTGCCAGCAGTCACCGGGACAGGAGCTCCTACGAGCAGTACTTC.

The rearrangement joins TRBV10-3 to TRBJ2-4, with TRBD1 identical over 8 bases. The CDR3 consists of 19 residues. With V trimmed by 2 bases and J by 1 base, 13 bases remained unmatched. Germline values: CDR1 ENHRY, CDR2 SYGVKD. The CDR3 loop is CAISERQGSEGTAKNIQYF. For the CDR3, the DNA is TGTGCCATCAGTGAGCGACAGGGGTCTGAAGGAACGGCCAAAAACATTCAGTACTTC.

The rearrangement links TRBV11-2 to TRBJ2-1; D unclear. V was pared by 0 bases and J by 0 bases, with 9 bases between. Germline V gene data show CDR1 as SGHAT and CDR2 as FQNNGV. There are 16 residues in the CDR3. The CDR3 here is CASSLDFSGSYNEQFF. The CDR3 DNA follows: TGTGCCAGCAGCTTAGATTTTTCCGGCTCCTACAATGAGCAGTTCTTC.

This chain uses TRBV11-2 with TRBJ2-3; D uncertain. This CDR3 is 13 amino acids long. Germline V gene sequence: CDR1 SGHAT, CDR2 FQNNGV. V lost 5 bases to trimming and J lost 5 bases, with 11 bases between them. The CDR3 coding sequence is TGTGCCAGCAGCGATAATTCACTAGATACGCAGTATTTT. Amino acid sequence: CASSDNSLDTQYF.

This clone was seen a handful of times. Other DNA sequences of this sample code for an identical CDR3. This chain connects TRBV5-6 to TRBJ1-1; no clear D. Germline lookup yields CDR1 SGHDT and CDR2 YYEEEE. The V end lost 2 bases, the J end lost 0 bases, and 8 bases lay between the germline ends. The CDR3 loop spans 14 amino acids. In nucleotides, the CDR3 is TGTGCCAGCAGCTTAGGAAACATGAACACTGAAGCTTTCTTT. Amino acids: CASSLGNMNTEAFF.

As concerns this clone: Since a much larger clone is just one base distant, this may be a read error. Distinct nucleotide sequences in the sample also encode this CDR3. The CDR3: CASSFGQPYEQYF. In nucleotides, the CDR3 is TGTGCCAGCAGTTTCGGGCAGCCCTACGAGCAGTACTTC. The J gene is TRBJ2-7, the V gene TRBV28; D unclear. Germline CDR1 reads MDHEN; CDR2 reads SYDVKM. CDR3 length equals 13 residues. Trimming cost V 3 bases and J 2 bases, with 8 bases left between them.

This chain links TRBV5-1 with TRBJ2-7, with no clear D. The germline CDR1 and CDR2 sequences are SGHRS and YFSETQ. V was shortened by 4 bases and J by 3 bases, with 11 bases between the two germline ends. CDR3 length: 13 amino acids. This chain's CDR3 is CASSETDNYEQYF. The DNA for the CDR3 is TGCGCCAGCAGCGAAACCGACAACTACGAGCAGTACTTC.

The chain joins TRBV4-2 to TRBJ2-5; D is tentatively TRBD1 or TRBD2 (5 bases each). From germline, CDR1 is LGHNA and CDR2 YNFKEQ. Trimming pared 2 bases from V and 3 bases from J, leaving 10 bases between. This CDR3 contains 14 residues. The CDR3: CASSQRGAKETQYF. The CDR3 DNA reads as TGTGCCAGCAGCCAAAGGGGAGCTAAAGAGACCCAGTACTTC.

This clone was seen just once. In DNA, the CDR3 is TGTGCCAGCGCGCTACTGGAGACCCAGTACTTC. Amino acid sequence: CASALLETQYF. The chain combines TRBV6-1 with TRBJ2-5; the D is unclear. Trimming took off 8 bases at V and 5 bases at J, with 9 bases between the two ends. CDR3 size: 11 residues. CDR1 and CDR2 from the germline V gene are MNHNS and SASEGT.

This chain connects TRBV6-1 to TRBJ2-1; D might be TRBD2 (6 bases). The germline V and J ends were trimmed by 8 bases and 3 bases, with 14 bases remaining between them. CDR1 is MNHNS, CDR2 SASEGT, per germline. The CDR3 contains 14 residues. The CDR3 DNA follows: TGTGCCAGCCCGGCGGGGAGCCACTACAATGAGCAGTTCTTC. It encodes CASPAGSHYNEQFF.

The chain joins TRBV7-7 to TRBJ2-3, with D tentatively TRBD1 or TRBD2 (5 bases each). V dropped 5 bases and J dropped 0 bases, with 12 bases sitting between them. The CDR3 sequence is 15 residues long. Germline CDR1 is SSHAT and CDR2 is FNYEAQ (reference sequence). The CDR3, as DNA: TGTGCCAGCAGCATGGGGACGTCTAGCACAGATACGCAGTATTTT. This gives the protein CASSMGTSSTDTQYF.

This chain uses TRBV28 with TRBJ2-2; unclear D gene. Trimming removed 3 bases at V and 1 base at J, with 9 bases between. Germline V gene data show CDR1 as MDHEN and CDR2 as SYDVKM. This CDR3 is 15 amino acids long. CDR3 amino acids: CASSFRVGNTGELFF. The CDR3 bases are TGTGCCAGCAGTTTCCGGGTGGGGAACACCGGGGAGCTGTTTTTT.

The chain has TRBV10-3 and TRBJ2-3; 9 bases map to TRBD2. The junction had 6 bases not matched to a gene; V was cut back by 0 bases and J by 2 bases. In germline, CDR1 is ENHRY, CDR2 SYGVKD. This CDR3 contains 17 residues. CDR3 nucleotides: TGTGCCATCAGTGAGTCGGTGGCTAGCGGGGCCACAGATACGCAGTATTTT. Translation: CAISESVASGATDTQYF.

This clone has only one observation. The chain links TRBV19 to TRBJ2-7, with 9 bases matching TRBD2. This CDR3 region has 16 residues. Germline CDR1 reads LNHDA; CDR2 reads SQIVND (reference sequence). Unmatched junction bases numbered 11, after V lost 3 bases and J lost 5 bases. The CDR3 loop reads CASSMGVSGSFHEQYF. CDR3 coding DNA: TGTGCCAGTAGTATGGGAGTTAGCGGGAGTTTCCACGAGCAGTACTTC. The full variable domain, rest sourced from reference TRBV19 and TRBJ2-7, is DGGITQSPKYLFRKEGQNVTLSCEQNLNHDAMYWYRQDPGQGLRLIYYSQIVNDFQKGDIAEGYSVSREKKESFPLTVTSAQKNPTAFYLCASSMGVSGSFHEQYFGPGTRLTVT.

V gene TRBV13 combines with J gene TRBJ2-3; 10 positions agree with TRBD2. Germline V gives CDR1 PRHDT, CDR2 FYEKMQ (reference sequence). J gave up 5 bases and V 5 bases, and 10 bases lay outside the gene matches. CDR3 size: 16 residues. In DNA, the CDR3 is TGTGCCAGCAGCGGGGGTAGCGGGAGGTCCCGAGATACGCAGTATTTT. It encodes CASSGGSGRSRDTQYF.

For this clone: An end of the junction does not agree with germline; a read error may underlie this. This sequence joins TRBV13 and TRBJ1-4; D call uncertain. The length of the CDR3 is 12 residues. The germline V gene encodes CDR1 PRHDT and CDR2 FYEKMQ (reference sequence). CDR3 residues: CASNLDGGKLFF. The CDR3 nucleotides are TGTGCCAGCAACTTAGATGGCGGGAAACTGTTTTTT.

V usage is TRBV9 and J usage is TRBJ1-3; D is perhaps TRBD1 (6 bases). The CDR3 consists of 18 residues. Deletions cut 0 bases from V and 0 bases from J, with 16 bases between. The germline gives CDR1 SGDLS, CDR2 YYNGEE. In DNA form, the CDR3 reads TGTGCCAGCAGCGTAGTTGCATGGGGGGCCAGCTCTGGAAACACCATATATTTT. Translation gives CASSVVAWGASSGNTIYF.